One sample yielded the 26 T cell receptor beta chains listed below, sequenced in a study of T cell changes during pregnancy in multiple sclerosis. Profiled with immunoSEQ multiplex PCR; TCRdb holds only in-frame clones, not every one. The table lists around 96,000 clones, around 94% of them singletons. The source material was peripheral blood, sampled after pregnancy. The receptor set was obtained from a female donor in good health, enrolled as a control in a pregnancy study.

The rearrangement links TRBV30 to TRBJ1-1, with D tentatively TRBD1 (5 bases). The CDR3 is made up of 14 amino acids. The germline V gene encodes CDR1 GTSNPN and CDR2 SVGIG (reference sequence). V lost 4 bases to trimming and J lost 10 bases, with 22 bases between them. The CDR3 protein is CAWTPNAGRGRAFF. For the CDR3, the DNA is TGTGCCTGGACCCCGAACGCAGGGAGGGGACGAGCTTTCTTT.

The sample holds one count of this clone. The chain joins TRBV27 to TRBJ2-3, with 14 nucleotides matching TRBD2. With V trimmed by 8 bases and J by 6 bases, 13 bases remained unmatched. From germline, CDR1 is MNHEY and CDR2 SMNVEV (reference sequence). This CDR3 spans 17 amino acids. The CDR3 protein is CASGFIGTSGSPDTQYF. In DNA, the CDR3 is TGTGCCAGCGGGTTTATAGGGACTAGCGGGAGTCCCGATACGCAGTATTTT.

The chain uses TRBV21-1 and TRBJ1-5; the listed D gene, TRBD1, was not tested against the DNA. TRBV21-1 is shown as a pseudogene. The CDR3 consists of 17 residues. The chain's CDR3 is CASSTTGGEKGTQPQHF. The CDR3 DNA reads TGTGCCAGCAGCACAACAGGGGGAGAGAAGGGTACACAGCCCCAGCATTTT.

The chain joins TRBV5-8 to TRBJ2-7, with 7 positions matching TRBD1. The CDR3 contains 14 residues. Trimming cost V 9 bases and J 2 bases; bases outside gene matches: 11. Germline CDR1 SGHTS, CDR2 YDEGEE. CDR3 residues: CATRRTGTTYEQYF. As DNA, the CDR3 is TGTGCCACCAGAAGGACAGGCACCACCTACGAGCAGTACTTC.

The rearrangement joins TRBV5-6 to TRBJ2-2, with D unclear. The CDR3 is 16 residues long. Trimming stripped 1 base from V and 0 bases from J, with 10 bases between. CDR1 SGHDT and CDR2 YYEEEE come from the germline V gene. The CDR3 nucleotides are TGTGCCAGCAGCTTGCTGGGCAGGACGAACACCGGGGAGCTGTTTTTT. Translation gives CASSLLGRTNTGELFF.

A single count supports this clone. Other DNA sequences within the sample encode an identical CDR3. V is TRBV18 and J is TRBJ1-5, with no clear D. Trimming removed 3 bases at V and 7 bases at J, with 13 bases between. This CDR3 has 14 residues. Germline values: CDR1 KGHSH, CDR2 LQKENI. The CDR3 sequence: CASSPKAEDQPQHF. Here the CDR3 DNA reads TGTGCCAGCTCACCGAAGGCGGAAGACCAGCCCCAGCATTTT.

The CDR3 DNA is TGTGCCAGCAGTTCACTAGCGGGGGGCTACGAGCAGTACTTC. It yields the protein CASSSLAGGYEQYF. The rearrangement uses TRBV27 and TRBJ2-7; 12 positions agree with TRBD2. V dropped 4 bases and J dropped 3; count of bases not matched to a gene: 1. The CDR3 totals 14 residues. The germline CDR1 and CDR2 sequences are MNHEY and SMNVEV (reference sequence).

The gene calls are TRBV7-9 and TRBJ1-1; 7 positions agree with TRBD1. The CDR3 length is 16 residues. The germline CDR1 and CDR2 sequences are SEHNR and FQNEAQ (reference sequence). Trimming removed 5 bases from V and 1 base from J; junction bases left unmatched: 10. The chain's CDR3 is CASSPSKGAPNTEAFF. DNA of the CDR3: TGTGCCAGCAGCCCCTCAAAGGGGGCCCCGAACACTGAAGCTTTCTTT.

V and J are TRBV27 and TRBJ2-5, with D perhaps TRBD1 (5 bases). Germline lookup yields CDR1 MNHEY and CDR2 SMNVEV (reference sequence). This CDR3 is 14 amino acids long. Trimming cost V 6 bases and J 0 bases, with 11 bases left between them. CDR3 protein: CASRLRQYQETQYF. The DNA for the CDR3 is TGTGCCAGCAGGCTAAGACAGTACCAAGAGACCCAGTACTTC.

This clone occurred once. This rearrangement joins TRBV4-2 to TRBJ2-2; weak D call: TRBD1 (6 bases). Germline CDR1 reads LGHNA; CDR2 reads YNFKEQ. The CDR3 contains 14 residues. Trimming pared 6 bases from V and 2 bases from J, leaving 10 bases between. The CDR3 coding sequence is TGTGCCAGCAGTGGGGGCGGAAACACCGGGGAGCTGTTTTTT. Translation: CASSGGGNTGELFF.

V usage is TRBV5-6 and J usage is TRBJ2-7, with TRBD2 matching over 12 bases. This CDR3 is built from 15 residues. Germline V gives CDR1 SGHDT, CDR2 YYEEEE. J lost 2 bases, V lost 3 bases, and 3 bases had no gene match. Here the CDR3 DNA reads TGTGCCAGCAGCTGGACTAGCGGGGTAACCTACGAGCAGTACTTC. This codes for CASSWTSGVTYEQYF.

The chain has TRBV6-1 and TRBJ2-7, with D unclear. The CDR3 has 12 residues. Per the germline V gene, CDR1 is MNHNS and CDR2 is SASEGT. Trimming took 4 bases from V and 1 from J, leaving 5 bases between them. The CDR3 DNA sequence: TGTGCCAGCAGTGCAGTTTCCTACGAGCAGTACTTC. Its protein product is CASSAVSYEQYF.

The rearrangement joins TRBV5-1 to TRBJ1-5, with TRBD1 as a possible D gene (5 bases). V dropped 4 bases and J dropped 3 bases, with 11 bases sitting between them. CDR1 and CDR2 (germline): SGHRS, YFSETQ. The length of the CDR3 is 14 residues. The CDR3 DNA reads as TGCGCCAGCAGCGGGGGGGGTGTCAATCAGCCCCAGCATTTT. It codes for CASSGGGVNQPQHF.

The chain couples TRBV6-5 to TRBJ1-1; TRBD1 might be the D (5 bases). Trimming took off 2 bases at V and 1 base at J, with 8 bases between the two ends. Germline V gives CDR1 MNHEY, CDR2 SVGAGI. This CDR3 region has 14 residues. The CDR3 reads CASSYGDRNTEAFF. The CDR3 coding sequence is TGTGCCAGCAGTTACGGCGACAGGAACACTGAAGCTTTCTTT.

The chain is built from TRBV9 and TRBJ2-7; 7 nucleotides line up with TRBD1. CDR3 length equals 15 residues. CDR1 and CDR2 (germline): SGDLS, YYNGEE. The V gene end was trimmed by 4 bases and the J gene end by 0 bases; junction bases not matched to a gene: 7. Here the CDR3 reads CASSPGRDSSYEQYF. As DNA, the CDR3 is TGTGCCAGCAGCCCAGGCCGGGACAGCTCCTACGAGCAGTACTTC.

This chain's CDR3 is CSVDRDTDTQYF. In DNA, the CDR3 is TGCAGCGTGGACAGGGATACAGATACGCAGTATTTT. V usage is TRBV29-1 and J usage is TRBJ2-3, with 8 bases aligning to TRBD1. The CDR3 extends over 12 amino acids. CDR1 and CDR2 from the germline V gene are SQVTM and ANQGSEA. The trim removed 6 bases at V and 3 bases at J, leaving 2 bases unmatched.

J is TRBJ2-4 and V is TRBV27, with TRBD1 matching 9 bases. The CDR3 is 15 residues long. Germline CDR1 is MNHEY and CDR2 is SMNVEV (reference sequence). Germline trimming cut 3 bases from V and 2 bases from J; bases unmatched to any gene: 2. CDR3: CASSLDRGTKNIQYF. Written as DNA, the CDR3 is TGTGCCAGCAGTTTGGACAGGGGTACCAAAAACATTCAGTACTTC.

The chain uses TRBV13 and TRBJ2-5; D not certain. The germline CDR1 and CDR2 sequences are PRHDT and FYEKMQ (reference sequence). Trimming cost V 5 bases and J 5 bases, with 18 bases left between them. The CDR3 contains 15 residues. The CDR3 bases are TGTGCCAGCAGCCACCGAGCCAATTCGCCGGAGACCCAGTACTTC. It codes for CASSHRANSPETQYF.

The rearrangement uses TRBV4-1 and TRBJ2-1, with TRBD2 matching 8 bases. V shed 0 bases and J 1 base; nucleotides not matched to a gene: 17. The CDR3 contains 21 residues. Germline lookup yields CDR1 MGHRA and CDR2 YSYEKL. The CDR3 sequence: CASSQESGGSRRELSYNEQFF. For the CDR3, the DNA is TGCGCCAGCAGCCAAGAATCGGGGGGGAGTCGGCGGGAATTATCCTACAATGAGCAGTTCTTC.

The CDR3 loop reads CASSGTRQGAREKLFF. CDR3 bases: TGTGCCAGCAGTGGCACCCGACAGGGGGCGAGGGAAAAACTGTTTTTT. This chain connects TRBV6-1 to TRBJ1-4, with TRBD1 identical over 10 bases. V gave up 4 bases and J gave up 8 bases; unmatched junction bases: 10. CDR1 is MNHNS, CDR2 SASEGT, per germline. The CDR3 extends over 16 amino acids.

This chain connects TRBV19 to TRBJ2-7, with a possible D match to TRBD1 (5 bases). V dropped 1 base and J dropped 1 base, with 11 bases sitting between them. From germline, CDR1 is LNHDA and CDR2 SQIVND (reference sequence). CDR3 length: 15 amino acids. The CDR3 nucleotides read TGTGCCAGTAGTATAGCCTACCAGGGATCCTACGAGCAGTACTTC. This codes for CASSIAYQGSYEQYF.

The chain carries TRBV7-9 and TRBJ2-1, with D hard to call. V was pared by 5 bases and J by 0 bases, with 11 bases between. CDR3 length equals 15 residues. Per the germline V gene, CDR1 is SEHNR and CDR2 is FQNEAQ (reference sequence). CDR3 in DNA: TGTGCCAGCAGCGCGCAAGGCGGCTCCTACAATGAGCAGTTCTTC. It translates to CASSAQGGSYNEQFF.

V is TRBV19 and J is TRBJ1-1; D call uncertain. The ends were cut back, 3 bases at V and 7 bases at J, with 12 bases in the middle. CDR3 length: 13 residues. Germline V gene sequence: CDR1 LNHDA, CDR2 SQIVND (reference sequence). The CDR3 is CASSITVLDEAFF. CDR3 coding DNA: TGTGCCAGTAGTATCACTGTACTTGATGAAGCTTTCTTT.

As for this clone: Additional DNA sequences in this sample encode the identical CDR3. The chain uses TRBV4-1 and TRBJ2-7; 11 nucleotides match TRBD2. V lost 1 base and J lost 3; bases outside the gene matches: 2. Germline CDR1 is MGHRA and CDR2 is YSYEKL. This CDR3 has 15 amino acids. As DNA, the CDR3 is TGCGCCAGCAGCCAAGGACTAGCGGGAAGCTACGAGCAGTACTTC. It specifies CASSQGLAGSYEQYF.

J is TRBJ2-7 and V is TRBV7-8; TRBD2 matches at 11 bases. The CDR3 loop spans 16 amino acids. J was trimmed by 5 bases and V by 0 bases; bases with no gene match: 6. Germline CDR1 and CDR2: SGHVS and FQNEAQ. The CDR3 is CASSLALAGVVDEQYF. In DNA form, the CDR3 reads TGTGCCAGCAGCTTAGCACTAGCGGGAGTTGTAGACGAGCAGTACTTC.

The chain combines TRBV5-1 with TRBJ1-2; D not certain. Trimming took 0 bases from V and 4 from J, leaving 13 bases between them. This CDR3 has 15 amino acids. CDR1 and CDR2 (germline): SGHRS, YFSETQ. The CDR3 DNA sequence: TGCGCCAGCAGCTTGGGAGGCTCGGGAGGCTATGGCTACACCTTC. Translating it yields CASSLGGSGGYGYTF.